The 18 T cell receptor beta chains reported below all come from one sample, sequenced in a study of Ad26.COV2.S vaccination and SARS-CoV-2 variants. The treatment here: some 20 received Ad26.COV2.S at low or high dose, single or two shots; 5 received placebo; per-sample allocation not given. The investigators took samples on day 63 after the first vaccine or placebo injection. The protocol was immunoSEQ multiplex PCR, while the TCRdb copy is restricted to in-frame clones and leaves out a portion. The sample records 450,000 to 550,000 clones, roughly 89% being singletons. Sequencing was performed on peripheral blood, taken in a trial of Ad26.COV2.S vaccine versus placebo. The receptors originated from a person aged 18-65 years who received the Ad26.COV2.S COVID-19 vaccine or a placebo.

This rearrangement joins TRBV7-8 to TRBJ1-5, with D unresolved. The CDR3 extends over 14 amino acids. V lost 1 base to trimming and J lost 2 bases, with 6 bases between them. Looked up from germline, CDR1 is SGHVS and CDR2 is FQNEAQ. The CDR3 reads CASSLGRGNQPQHF. The CDR3 DNA follows: TGTGCCAGCAGCTTAGGCCGGGGCAATCAGCCCCAGCATTTT.

The rearrangement joins TRBV5-6 to TRBJ2-2; 9 bases map to TRBD2. Germline V CDR1 and CDR2: SGHDT, YYEEEE. V gave up 5 bases and J gave up 7 bases; unmatched junction bases: 6. CDR3 length: 14 residues. The CDR3 sequence: CASSILAGFGELFF. CDR3 bases: TGTGCCAGCAGTATACTAGCGGGCTTCGGGGAGCTGTTTTTT.

V gene TRBV6-6 combines with J gene TRBJ2-5; a possible D gene is TRBD1 (6 bases). The CDR3 sequence is 15 residues long. V lost 2 bases and J lost 3, with 13 bases in between. Germline lookup yields CDR1 MNHNY and CDR2 SVGAGI (reference sequence). The CDR3 nucleotides are TGTGCCAGCAGTTACCAGGGGCCCAGTGAAGAGACCCAGTACTTC. Amino acid sequence: CASSYQGPSEETQYF.

The rearrangement links TRBV6-5 to TRBJ2-3, with D possibly matching TRBD1 (6 bases). Germline CDR1 and CDR2: MNHEY and SVGAGI. The CDR3 extends over 14 amino acids. With 2 bases removed from V and 8 bases from J, the gap between germline ends came to 14 bases. DNA for the CDR3: TGTGCCAGCAGTTACCCAGGGGCGCAGGCTACGCAGTATTTT. Its translation: CASSYPGAQATQYF.

In this sample, this clone turned up a few times. The gene calls are TRBV5-5 and TRBJ2-7; 9 bases map to TRBD2. This CDR3 has 16 amino acids. V shed 4 bases, J shed 4 bases, and the junction held 12 bases outside the gene matches. Germline lookup yields CDR1 SGHKS and CDR2 YYEKEE (reference sequence). The CDR3 DNA is TGTGCCAGCAGCCCGCGAGAGCGGGGGGACATATACGAGCAGTACTTC. Encoded protein: CASSPRERGDIYEQYF.

The CDR3 loop reads CASSVEYLGNEQFF. The CDR3 DNA follows: TGTGCCAGCAGCGTAGAGTACTTGGGGAATGAGCAGTTCTTC. This chain joins TRBV9 and TRBJ2-1; D unclear. CDR1 and CDR2 from the germline V gene are SGDLS and YYNGEE. V was pared by 0 bases and J by 7 bases, with 11 bases between. CDR3 length: 14 residues.

The rearrangement links TRBV6-5 to TRBJ1-1; D uncertain. This CDR3 is built from 12 residues. Trimming shortened V by 6 bases and J by 3 bases, and 8 bases separated the two germline ends. Germline CDR1 MNHEY, CDR2 SVGAGI. The CDR3 nucleotides read TGTGCCAGCAGCGGGGTGGACACTGAAGCTTTCTTT. Amino acid sequence: CASSGVDTEAFF.

The chain has TRBV5-1 and TRBJ1-3; the D is unclear. Germline V lookup: CDR1 SGHRS, CDR2 YFSETQ. The CDR3 spans 15 residues. Deletions cut 2 bases from V and 0 bases from J, with 9 bases between. Here the CDR3 DNA reads TGCGCCAGCAGCTTAGCACCCACCTCTGGAAACACCATATATTTT. This translates into CASSLAPTSGNTIYF.

The chain uses TRBV11-3 and TRBJ2-4; 7 nucleotides match TRBD1. Germline CDR1 and CDR2: SGHNT and YENEEA. This CDR3 comprises 17 residues. V lost 1 base to trimming and J lost 3 bases; unmatched junction nucleotides: 9. The CDR3 bases are TGTGCCAGCAGCTTAGCGCTACAGGGGATCGGCAAAAACATTCAGTACTTC. Residues: CASSLALQGIGKNIQYF.

The V and J genes are TRBV7-2 and TRBJ1-2; TRBD1 is a possible D gene (6 bases). V dropped 2 bases and J dropped 4 bases, with 14 bases sitting between them. The CDR3 has 15 amino acids. Per germline, CDR1 SGHTA and CDR2 FQGNSA. The CDR3 nucleotides are TGTGCCAGCAGCTTATCCAGGGGTGAAGGCTATGGCTACACCTTC. Its translation: CASSLSRGEGYGYTF.

The rearrangement links TRBV6-5 to TRBJ1-1, with 8 bases aligning to TRBD1. Germline loops: CDR1 MNHEY, CDR2 SVGAGI. With V trimmed by 4 bases and J by 0 bases, 7 bases remained unmatched. This CDR3 has 16 residues. The CDR3 nucleotides read TGTGCCAGCAGTTTCCAGGGGGCCCCAATGAACACTGAAGCTTTCTTT. Amino acids: CASSFQGAPMNTEAFF.

This chain links TRBV9 with TRBJ2-5; tentative D call: TRBD1 (5 bases). The CDR3 is 16 residues long. Germline CDR1 SGDLS, CDR2 YYNGEE. The V and J ends lost 0 bases and 2 bases respectively, with 14 bases between them. This chain's CDR3 is CASSVATTRQQETQYF. The CDR3 bases are TGTGCCAGCAGCGTAGCTACGACGCGACAGCAAGAGACCCAGTACTTC.

This chain connects TRBV6-5 to TRBJ1-2; maybe TRBD1 (5 bases). The CDR3 spans 15 residues. Germline CDR1 MNHEY, CDR2 SVGAGI. The V end was cut by 2 bases, the J end by 4 bases, with 14 bases between. The CDR3, as DNA: TGTGCCAGCAGTTACGACCTCGGGACGGCCTATGGCTACACCTTC. Translation gives CASSYDLGTAYGYTF.

The chain carries TRBV5-8 and TRBJ1-4; a possible D gene is TRBD1 (5 bases). This CDR3 has 17 residues. The V and J ends lost 4 bases and 2 bases respectively, with 18 bases between them. Germline V gives CDR1 SGHTS, CDR2 YDEGEE. The CDR3 DNA sequence: TGTGCCAGCAGCCTGGTGTGGTCGGGACGCACTAATGAAAAACTGTTTTTT. It translates to CASSLVWSGRTNEKLFF.

The chain joins TRBV18 to TRBJ1-4; no firm D call. Looked up from germline, CDR1 is KGHSH and CDR2 is LQKENI. The CDR3 is 14 amino acids. V lost 2 bases and J lost 4, with 8 bases in between. The CDR3 loop is CASSPTNGNEKLFF. The CDR3 nucleotides are TGTGCCAGCTCACCAACGAACGGTAATGAAAAACTGTTTTTT.

Only one count was recorded for this clone. J is TRBJ2-2 and V is TRBV4-3, with D tentatively TRBD1 or TRBD2 (5 bases each). Germline V gene lookup returns CDR1 LGHNA and CDR2 YSLEER. The CDR3 consists of 16 residues. Trimming removed 4 bases at V and 5 bases at J, with 17 bases between. CDR3 coding DNA: TGCGCCAGCAGCCCTAGCAACCCCCAGGGAACCGGGGAGCTGTTTTTT. Protein: CASSPSNPQGTGELFF.

The chain recombines TRBV7-2 with TRBJ2-4; tentatively, D is TRBD1 (5 bases). V was pared by 1 base and J by 9 bases, with 13 bases between. The germline CDR1 and CDR2 sequences are SGHTA and FQGNSA. The CDR3 runs to 14 residues. The CDR3: CASSLGVGQGIQYF. The CDR3 DNA sequence: TGTGCCAGCAGCTTAGGCGTGGGGCAGGGCATTCAGTACTTC.

In nucleotides, the CDR3 is TGTGCCTGGAGTGTATTTGGGGTTACGAACACTGAAGCTTTCTTT. Encoded protein: CAWSVFGVTNTEAFF. The rearrangement joins TRBV30 to TRBJ1-1, with unresolved D. The CDR3 length is 15 residues. With 0 bases removed from V and 1 base from J, the gap between germline ends came to 12 bases. Germline V gene lookup returns CDR1 GTSNPN and CDR2 SVGIG (reference sequence).